This TCR beta chain was recorded in a study of blood T cell repertoires in COVID-19 (dated by TCRdb to about 2020). The study in broad terms: Collaborator samples came from the United States, Italy and Spain and covered acute and convalescent phases of COVID-19. The material from the prospective study consisted of cDNA or gDNA derived from T cells, B-cell-depleted T cells, or PBMCs. Subjects who had been exposed to COVID-19, were actively infected with it, or had recovered from it provided the deeply sampled blood TCRbeta repertoires that made up the dataset. The repertoires were made available in a free public database intended to serve as a resource for research on the immune response to SARS-CoV-2. Samples came from the ongoing ImmuneRACE study (first 160 participants) plus 1,254 subjects from 6 global collaborators. Nearly every sample came with metadata listing a de-identified subject ID, COVID-19 status, age in years and sex. HLA class I and class II types, where available, came from metadata supplied by the sample provider rather than from assay-based typing. The paper as a whole reports these results and caveats: The amount of clinical and demographic metadata varied by source and participant and was provided uncurated.

TCRbeta CDR3 regions were amplified from genomic DNA by means of the immunoSEQ Assay, a bias-controlled multiplex PCR. The authors' analysis ran thus. Within the assay, amplification of reference gene primers was used to estimate how many nucleated cells each sample contained. To quantify the absolute abundance of each unique TCRbeta CDR3 rearrangement, sequence reads were collapsed and filtered. For each sample, productive Simpson clonality was calculated as the square root of Simpson's diversity index over productive rearrangements. Imported from immuneACCESS, the table was reduced by TCRdb to in-frame sequences with V and J called. These copies leave out some clones; in studies compared against another copy, an unresolved V gene accounts for under half, and the cause of the remainder is not known. V, J and clone size derive from that table, while D and trimming were established from the DNA sequence. Counted in this sample were 150,000 to 200,000 clones; approximately 80% of them appeared once. The leading ten clones occupy approximately 15% of the sample.

V trim: 1 base; J trim: 5 bases; unmatched bases: 6. CDR1 is given as LGHNA and CDR2 as YNFKEQ, both from the germline V gene. The CDR3 numbers 17 residues from cysteine through phenylalanine. This entry keeps only the CDR3 DNA: 51 bases, framed from base 1. As for this clone: What this receptor recognizes is not known. It has no much larger one-base neighbor in the sample; base qualities were not kept.

In Seattle, one collaborating source enrolled patients while the infection was active and tracked those patients longitudinally over the course of disease. The collaborating institutions used their own protocols to collect whole blood in K2EDTA tubes. Collaborator samples were shipped for TCRbeta analysis as frozen whole blood, isolated PBMCs, or DNA extracted from either sample type. This chain joins TRBV4-2 to TRBJ2-1; TRBD2 matches 12 bases in the middle. The sequenced sample was peripheral blood. The receptor comes from a woman aged 70-85 years with COVID-19, enrolled during active disease. DNA sequence: TGTGCCAGCAGCCAAGCATCTCGGACTAGCGGGAACAATGAGCAGTTCTTC. The resulting protein is CASSQASRTSGNNEQFF.